The 18 T cell receptor beta chains listed next were all sequenced from one sample in a study of hypomethylating agent response in myelodysplastic syndrome. The method was immunoSEQ multiplex PCR; TCRdb's version includes in-frame clones alone and lacks a portion of them. Here the sample spans 3,500 to 4,500 clones, about four fifths being singletons. The material sequenced was bone marrow, taken before or after starting hypomethylating agent treatment for myelodysplastic syndrome (not recorded which). These receptors all come from a human donor with myelodysplastic syndrome.

This clone was detected once. The chain has TRBV7-9 and TRBJ2-2; D not certain. The CDR3 runs 13 residues. Germline CDR1 SEHNR, CDR2 FQNEAQ (reference sequence). V lost 1 base and J 4 bases, leaving 4 bases between the germline ends. CDR3 DNA sequence: TGTGCCAGCAGCTTAGAACCCACCGGGGAGCTGTTTTTT. It encodes CASSLEPTGELFF.

This clone was counted only a few times. The chain uses TRBV4-1 and TRBJ2-7; possible D gene TRBD1, 6 bases. The germline V and J ends were trimmed by 0 bases and 0 bases, with 12 bases remaining between them. From germline, CDR1 is MGHRA and CDR2 YSYEKL. This CDR3 contains 16 residues. This CDR3 is CASSQEAGVPSYEQYF. DNA of the CDR3: TGCGCCAGCAGCCAAGAGGCAGGGGTGCCCTCCTACGAGCAGTACTTC.

V and J are TRBV15 and TRBJ2-1; TRBD2 matches 8 bases. Germline loops: CDR1 LNHNV, CDR2 YYDKDF (reference sequence). CDR3 length equals 15 residues. Unmatched junction bases numbered 9, after V lost 8 bases and J lost 3 bases. The CDR3 here is CATAKLAGSYNEQFF. Here the CDR3 DNA reads TGTGCCACCGCCAAATTAGCGGGAAGCTACAATGAGCAGTTCTTC.

This clone occurred once. The chain is built from TRBV30 and TRBJ2-2, with D uncertain. The CDR3 is 12 residues long. Between the trimmed V and J ends, which lost 5 bases and 6 bases, there was a span of 10 bases. Germline V gene lookup returns CDR1 GTSNPN and CDR2 SVGIG (reference sequence). The CDR3 spells CAWSPWPGELFF. In DNA, the CDR3 is TGTGCCTGGTCCCCTTGGCCCGGGGAGCTGTTTTTT.

The genes are TRBV7-6 and TRBJ1-3, with D maybe TRBD1 (6 bases). In germline, CDR1 is SGHVS, CDR2 FNYEAQ. The CDR3 length is 16 residues. Trimming took off 5 bases at V and 0 bases at J, with 14 bases between the two ends. This CDR3 reads CASSPRQAGSGNTIYF. The CDR3 nucleotides are TGTGCCAGCAGCCCGCGACAGGCTGGCTCTGGAAACACCATATATTTT. The full variable domain, rest sourced from reference TRBV7-6 and TRBJ1-3, is GAGVSQSPRYKVTKRGQDVALRCDPISGHVSLYWYRQALGQGPEFLTYFNYEAQQDKSGLPNDRFSAERPEGSISTLTIQRTEQRDSAMYRCASSPRQAGSGNTIYFGEGSWLTVV.

This clone was counted once. The V and J genes are TRBV2 and TRBJ2-1; 14 bases agree with TRBD2. With V trimmed by 4 bases and J by 7 bases, 15 bases remained unmatched. Germline-derived CDR1 and CDR2 are SNHLY and FYNNEI. The CDR3 is 19 residues long. The CDR3 region has the DNA TGTGCCAGCAGTGCGACCCACGAGGGACTAGCGGGAGTCGGGAATGAGCAGTTCTTC. Amino acid sequence: CASSATHEGLAGVGNEQFF.

This chain uses TRBV7-9 with TRBJ2-7, with a possible D match to TRBD2 (6 bases). This CDR3 comprises 12 residues. V lost 2 bases, J lost 6 bases, and 8 bases lay in between. Germline CDR1 is SEHNR and CDR2 is FQNEAQ (reference sequence). CDR3 nucleotides: TGTGCCAGCAGCTTACAGGGAGGCGAGCAGTACTTC. It yields the protein CASSLQGGEQYF.

This clone has only a few counts. This rearrangement joins TRBV5-8 to TRBJ1-1, with D perhaps TRBD1 (6 bases). This CDR3 region has 14 residues. Germline V CDR1 and CDR2: SGHTS, YDEGEE. V lost 0 bases and J 13 bases, leaving 19 bases between the germline ends. CDR3 nucleotide sequence: TGTGCCAGCAGCTTGGACGATCGGTCCCCGACAGGTTTCTTT. It translates to CASSLDDRSPTGFF.

V is TRBV6-1 and J is TRBJ1-1, with a weak D call TRBD1 (5 bases). Trimming removed 8 bases from V and 0 bases from J, with 10 bases in between. Germline V CDR1 and CDR2: MNHNS, SASEGT. CDR3 length: 13 residues. The DNA for the CDR3 is TGTGCCAGCCCAGGGTTCCTGAACACTGAAGCTTTCTTT. It encodes CASPGFLNTEAFF.

The chain carries TRBV7-2 and TRBJ2-7; D may be TRBD2 (6 bases). From germline, CDR1 is SGHTA and CDR2 FQGNSA. The CDR3 covers 14 residues. Trimming pared 2 bases from V and 0 bases from J, leaving 8 bases between. CDR3 in DNA: TGTGCCAGCAGCTTAAAGACTAGCTCCTACGAGCAGTACTTC. This gives the protein CASSLKTSSYEQYF.

This rearrangement joins TRBV6-6 to TRBJ1-3; TRBD1 aligns across 9 bases. The germline V gene encodes CDR1 MNHNY and CDR2 SVGAGI (reference sequence). The CDR3 is 15 residues long. V gave up 4 bases and J gave up 0 bases; unmatched junction bases: 1. The CDR3 DNA sequence: TGTGCCAGCAGTTTGACAGGGGGCTCTGGAAACACCATATATTTT. This gives the protein CASSLTGGSGNTIYF.

CDR3 DNA sequence: TGCGCCAGCAGCTTGGCCACCGGGACTCTTAATGAGCAGTTCTTC. Encoded protein: CASSLATGTLNEQFF. V and J are TRBV5-1 and TRBJ2-1, with D tentatively TRBD2 (6 bases). The CDR3 extends over 15 amino acids. Per the germline V gene, CDR1 is SGHRS and CDR2 is YFSETQ. The ends were cut back, 0 bases at V and 7 bases at J, with 14 bases in the middle.

The V call is TRBV19, the J call TRBJ2-3; D perhaps matches TRBD2 (5 bases). The length of the CDR3 is 14 residues. Germline lookup yields CDR1 LNHDA and CDR2 SQIVND (reference sequence). V lost 3 bases and J 4 bases, leaving 11 bases between the germline ends. CDR3 DNA sequence: TGTGCCAGTAGTATCAAGTTCGGGGCAGATACGCAGTATTTT. Translated: CASSIKFGADTQYF. The variable domain in full, completed from reference TRBV19 and TRBJ2-3, reads DGGITQSPKYLFRKEGQNVTLSCEQNLNHDAMYWYRQDPGQGLRLIYYSQIVNDFQKGDIAEGYSVSREKKESFPLTVTSAQKNPTAFYLCASSIKFGADTQYFGPGTRLTVL.

Written as DNA, the CDR3 is TGCGCCAGCAGCCAAGACGGCAGCGGAGGTGAAAAACTGTTTTTT. This codes for CASSQDGSGGEKLFF. This chain uses TRBV4-3 with TRBJ1-4; D is unclear. V dropped 0 bases and J dropped 7 bases, with 12 bases sitting between them. From germline, CDR1 is LGHNA and CDR2 YSLEER. The CDR3 length is 15 residues.

This clone was detected a few times. This chain connects TRBV10-3 to TRBJ2-1, with D perhaps TRBD1 (6 bases). This CDR3 spans 12 amino acids. V lost 2 bases to trimming and J lost 7 bases, with 6 bases between them. Germline V CDR1 and CDR2: ENHRY, SYGVKD. The CDR3 DNA reads TGTGCCATCAGTGAGGGACAGAATGAGCAGTTCTTC. This sequence encodes CAISEGQNEQFF.

As regards this clone: Other DNA sequences in this specimen translate into the identical CDR3. The chain is built from TRBV6-1 and TRBJ2-7, with D perhaps matching TRBD2 (6 bases). This CDR3 spans 15 amino acids. V lost 1 base, J lost 1 base, and 11 bases lay in between. CDR1 and CDR2 (germline): MNHNS, SASEGT. The CDR3 DNA follows: TGTGCCAGCAGTGAAGGCGGGGCCCCTTCCTACGAGCAGTACTTC. This translates into CASSEGGAPSYEQYF.

The chain uses TRBV7-2 and TRBJ1-1; no definite D call. In germline, CDR1 is SGHTA, CDR2 FQGNSA. This CDR3 is built from 14 residues. The ends were cut back, 0 bases at V and 2 bases at J, with 7 bases in the middle. The CDR3 spells CASSLAGSNTEAFF. CDR3 DNA: TGTGCCAGCAGCTTAGCGGGCAGCAACACTGAAGCTTTCTTT.

The J gene is TRBJ2-6, the V gene TRBV27, with D possibly matching TRBD2 (7 bases). Germline CDR1 is MNHEY and CDR2 is SMNVEV (reference sequence). Trimming stripped 6 bases from V and 4 bases from J, with 16 bases between. The CDR3 extends over 16 amino acids. The CDR3 loop is CASSTGHGRGANVLTF. In DNA form, the CDR3 reads TGTGCCAGCAGCACGGGACACGGGAGGGGGGCCAACGTCCTGACTTTC.